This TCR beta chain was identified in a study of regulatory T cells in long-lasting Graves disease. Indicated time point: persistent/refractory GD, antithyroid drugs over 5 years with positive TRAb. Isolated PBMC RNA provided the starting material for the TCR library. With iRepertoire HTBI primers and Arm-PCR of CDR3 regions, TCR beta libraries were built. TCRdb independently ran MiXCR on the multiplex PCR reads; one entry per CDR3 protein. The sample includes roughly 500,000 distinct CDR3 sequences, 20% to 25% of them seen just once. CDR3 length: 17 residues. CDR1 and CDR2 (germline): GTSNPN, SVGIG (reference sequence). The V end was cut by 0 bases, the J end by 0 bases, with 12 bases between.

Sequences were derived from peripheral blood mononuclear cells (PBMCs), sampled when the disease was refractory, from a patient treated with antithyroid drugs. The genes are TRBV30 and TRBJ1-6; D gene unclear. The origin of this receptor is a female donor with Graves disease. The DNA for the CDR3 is TGTGCCTGGAGTGTAAATTGGGTACGCTCCTATAATTCACCCCTCCACTTT. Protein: CAWSVNWVRSYNSPLHF.